Each of the 15 T cell receptor beta chains below was sequenced from the same sample in a study of cytomegalovirus exposure and HLA in healthy donors. Amplification used 60 Vbeta primers and 13 Jbeta primers. Sequencing was performed with immunoSEQ multiplex PCR; in TCRdb, only in-frame clones are kept and a portion is missing. Among some 150,000 clones listed, roughly 80% were seen once. The sequencing input was PBMCs. The receptors here all came from a male donor in good health and CMV-seronegative.

Written as DNA, the CDR3 is TGTGCCAGCAGTTTAGGACAGCTCACAGATACGCAGTATTTT. It specifies CASSLGQLTDTQYF. The chain employs TRBV28 and TRBJ2-3, with D maybe TRBD1 (6 bases). This CDR3 is 14 amino acids long. Germline CDR1 and CDR2: MDHEN and SYDVKM. Trimming shortened V by 2 bases and J by 2 bases, and 8 bases separated the two germline ends.

The chain couples TRBV2 to TRBJ1-3, with TRBD1 as a possible D gene (6 bases). The germline V and J ends were trimmed by 10 bases and 0 bases, with 16 bases remaining between them. From germline, CDR1 is SNHLY and CDR2 FYNNEI. This CDR3 has 15 amino acids. The CDR3 loop reads CATTGGRASGNTIYF. CDR3 coding DNA: TGTGCCACCACGGGGGGCAGGGCCTCTGGAAACACCATATATTTT.

Points on this clone: Other DNA sequences of this sample code for an identical CDR3. V and J are TRBV4-1 and TRBJ1-1, with D perhaps matching TRBD1 (6 bases). The CDR3 has 14 residues. Trimming removed 0 bases from V and 4 bases from J, with 9 bases in between. Germline CDR1 and CDR2: MGHRA and YSYEKL. The CDR3 nucleotides read TGCGCCAGCAGCCAAGAGTTCAGGGGCACTGAAGCTTTCTTT. Its protein is CASSQEFRGTEAFF.

V gene TRBV27 combines with J gene TRBJ2-5; D is uncertain. Germline CDR1 reads MNHEY; CDR2 reads SMNVEV (reference sequence). V was shortened by 4 bases and J by 4 bases, with 4 bases between the two germline ends. The CDR3 is 11 residues long. CDR3 coding DNA: TGTGCCAGCAGTTCTTTAGAGACCCAGTACTTC. Amino acid sequence: CASSSLETQYF.

The table lists this clone with a count of one. V gene TRBV30 combines with J gene TRBJ2-7, with 8 bases that match TRBD2. Germline loops: CDR1 GTSNPN, CDR2 SVGIG (reference sequence). V lost 1 base, J lost 2 bases, and 7 bases stayed unmatched. This CDR3 spans 15 amino acids. The CDR3 DNA reads TGTGCCTGGAGTGACATAGCGGGGTCCCCCTACGAGCAGTACTTC. The encoded protein is CAWSDIAGSPYEQYF. Full variable domain (missing parts from reference TRBV30 and TRBJ2-7): SQTIHQWPATLVQPVGSPLSLECTVEGTSNPNLYWYRQAAGRGLQLLFYSVGIGQISSEVPQNLSASRPQDRQFILSSKKLLLSDSGFYLCAWSDIAGSPYEQYFGPGTRLTVT.

This chain connects TRBV5-8 to TRBJ2-4, with D tentatively TRBD2 (6 bases). This CDR3 has 16 residues. The germline V gene has CDR1 SGHTS and CDR2 YDEGEE. Trimming stripped 0 bases from V and 0 bases from J, with 10 bases between. In DNA form, the CDR3 reads TGTGCCAGCAGCTTGGGGAGGGACCTAGCCAAAAACATTCAGTACTTC. Amino acids: CASSLGRDLAKNIQYF. Full variable domain (remainder filled in from reference TRBV5-8 and TRBJ2-4): EAGVTQSPTHLIKTRGQQATLRCSPISGHTSVYWYQQALGLGLQFLLWYDEGEERNRGNFPPRFSGRQFPNYSSELNVNALELEDSALYLCASSLGRDLAKNIQYFGAGTRLSVL.

CDR3 nucleotides: TGTGCCAGCCGAACGGGACAAGCTGGAAACACCATATATTTT. Translated, it gives CASRTGQAGNTIYF. The chain links TRBV13 to TRBJ1-3; a weak D match, TRBD1 (6 bases). V shed 8 bases and J shed 2 bases, with 13 bases lying between them. CDR1 is PRHDT, CDR2 FYEKMQ, per germline (reference sequence). This CDR3 has 14 amino acids.

This clone was observed once. The rearrangement links TRBV2 to TRBJ1-2, with 7 bases identical to TRBD1. CDR3 size: 15 residues. Germline CDR1 and CDR2: SNHLY and FYNNEI. The trim removed 6 bases at V and 4 bases at J, leaving 11 bases unmatched. For the CDR3, the DNA is TGTGCCAGCAGCCGAACCGGGACAGAATTCTATGGCTACACCTTC. Protein product: CASSRTGTEFYGYTF.

V gene TRBV18 combines with J gene TRBJ1-2; a weak D match, TRBD1 (5 bases). Germline V gives CDR1 KGHSH, CDR2 LQKENI. The length of the CDR3 is 14 residues. Between the trimmed V and J ends, which lost 0 bases and 5 bases, there was a span of 10 bases. For the CDR3, the DNA is TGTGCCAGCTCACCACCGGCAGGGAGGTATGGCTACACCTTC. Translating it yields CASSPPAGRYGYTF.

This chain connects TRBV5-1 to TRBJ1-2; D uncertain. V was cut by 4 bases and J by 2 bases, with 12 bases left in between. From germline, CDR1 is SGHRS and CDR2 YFSETQ. The CDR3 extends over 14 amino acids. The chain's CDR3 is CASSPPQTNYGYTF. The CDR3 coding sequence is TGCGCCAGCAGCCCCCCACAAACGAACTATGGCTACACCTTC.

V gene TRBV6-6 combines with J gene TRBJ2-2; TRBD1 matches at 10 bases. The trim removed 2 bases at V and 5 bases at J, leaving 5 bases unmatched. CDR3 length equals 16 residues. Germline V gene sequence: CDR1 MNHNY, CDR2 SVGAGI (reference sequence). This CDR3 reads CASSYPTGGSTGELFF. The CDR3 region has the DNA TGTGCCAGCAGTTACCCGACAGGGGGCTCGACCGGGGAGCTGTTTTTT.

The rearrangement links TRBV7-8 to TRBJ1-5; TRBD1 matches at 8 bases. This CDR3 comprises 16 residues. From germline, CDR1 is SGHVS and CDR2 FQNEAQ. The V gene end was trimmed by 3 bases and the J gene end by 0 bases; junction bases not matched to a gene: 4. DNA for the CDR3: TGTGCCAGCAGCTTCGACAGGGGATATAGCAATCAGCCCCAGCATTTT. Its protein product is CASSFDRGYSNQPQHF.

This chain's CDR3 is CASSAGQRALYEQYF. In DNA form, the CDR3 reads TGTGCCAGCAGCGCGGGACAGAGGGCTCTATACGAGCAGTACTTC. This sequence joins TRBV5-4 and TRBJ2-7, with D perhaps TRBD1 (7 bases). The CDR3 is made up of 15 amino acids. V lost 4 bases and J 4 bases, leaving 18 bases between the germline ends. Germline V gene data show CDR1 as SGHNT and CDR2 as YYREEE (reference sequence).

The chain uses TRBV7-3 and TRBJ1-2; D gene ambiguous. Germline V CDR1 and CDR2: SGHTA, FQGTGA. This CDR3 region has 13 residues. V was pared by 0 bases and J by 6 bases, with 8 bases between. The CDR3 is CASSLTRNDGYTF. CDR3 bases: TGTGCCAGCAGCTTAACCAGGAACGATGGCTACACCTTC.

This sequence joins TRBV7-3 and TRBJ2-1; 7 bases agree with TRBD1. With 5 bases clipped from V and 12 bases from J, the junction kept 13 bases outside the gene matches. The CDR3 extends over 14 amino acids. Germline V gene data show CDR1 as SGHTA and CDR2 as FQGTGA. CDR3 nucleotides: TGTGCCAGCAGCCCTGACAGGGCCCGAGGTGTGCAGTTCTTC. Amino acids: CASSPDRARGVQFF. Full variable domain (missing parts from reference TRBV7-3 and TRBJ2-1): GAGVSQTPSNKVTEKGKYVELRCDPISGHTALYWYRQSLGQGPEFLIYFQGTGAADDSGLPNDRFFAVRPEGSVSTLKIQRTERGDSAVYLCASSPDRARGVQFFGPGTRLTVL.